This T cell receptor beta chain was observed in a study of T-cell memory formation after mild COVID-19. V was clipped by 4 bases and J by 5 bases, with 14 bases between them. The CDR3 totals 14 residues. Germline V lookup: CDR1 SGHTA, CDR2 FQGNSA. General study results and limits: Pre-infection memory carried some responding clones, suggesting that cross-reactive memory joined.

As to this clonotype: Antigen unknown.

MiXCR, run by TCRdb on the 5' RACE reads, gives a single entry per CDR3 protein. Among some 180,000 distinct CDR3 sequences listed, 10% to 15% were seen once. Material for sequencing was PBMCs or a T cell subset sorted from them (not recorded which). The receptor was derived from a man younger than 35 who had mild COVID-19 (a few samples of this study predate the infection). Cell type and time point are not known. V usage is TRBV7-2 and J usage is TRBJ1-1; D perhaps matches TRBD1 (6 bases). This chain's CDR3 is CASSSLRGGTEAFF. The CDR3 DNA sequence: TGTGCCAGCAGCTCTCTCAGGGGTGGGACTGAAGCTTTCTTT.